Below are 18 T cell receptor beta chains sequenced from a single sample in a study of blood T cell repertoires in COVID-19. Sequenced by immunoSEQ multiplex PCR; TCRdb stores in-frame clones only, minus some. The sample has 300,000 to 400,000 clones, 86% seen once. Input material: peripheral blood. The receptors originated from a woman aged 60 to 75 with COVID-19, enrolled during active disease.

The chain carries TRBV7-2 and TRBJ2-1, with 8 bases identical to TRBD2. Germline V gives CDR1 SGHTA, CDR2 FQGNSA. After removal of 6 bases from V and 5 bases from J, the junction contained 9 bases not matched to a gene. The CDR3 is made up of 15 amino acids. The chain's CDR3 is CASRPGGGRNNEQFF. For the CDR3, the DNA is TGTGCCAGCAGGCCGGGGGGGGGCCGGAACAATGAGCAGTTCTTC.

The chain has TRBV5-1 and TRBJ2-5; possible D gene TRBD2, 6 bases. V was cut by 0 bases and J by 5 bases, with 14 bases left in between. Germline-derived CDR1 and CDR2 are SGHRS and YFSETQ. The CDR3 has 15 amino acids. CDR3 nucleotides: TGCGCCAGCAGCTTGGATCTGCGGGGTAGGGAGACCCAGTACTTC. Protein: CASSLDLRGRETQYF.

The V call is TRBV19, the J call TRBJ2-7, with D unclear. Germline CDR1 LNHDA, CDR2 SQIVND (reference sequence). The V end was cut by 4 bases, the J end by 7 bases, with 14 bases between. CDR3 size: 13 residues. CDR3 protein: CASSNWPLEEQYF. CDR3 coding DNA: TGTGCCAGTAGTAATTGGCCCTTGGAGGAGCAGTACTTC.

This clone was counted only a few times. The CDR3, as DNA: TGTGCCAGCTCACCGTTGGCAGGGGGTAATAATTCACCCCTCCACTTT. This sequence encodes CASSPLAGGNNSPLHF. V usage is TRBV18 and J usage is TRBJ1-6, with 7 bases that match TRBD1. Germline CDR1 KGHSH, CDR2 LQKENI. This CDR3 is 16 amino acids long. Trimming took 3 bases from V and 5 from J; bases not matched to a gene: 7.

The V gene is TRBV2, the J gene TRBJ1-3; 7 bases are a match to TRBD1. Germline CDR1 SNHLY, CDR2 FYNNEI. The CDR3 has 14 amino acids. Germline trimming cut 6 bases from V and 4 bases from J; bases unmatched to any gene: 6. This chain's CDR3 is CASRPSDRGNTIYF. In nucleotides, the CDR3 is TGTGCCAGCAGGCCTTCGGACAGGGGAAACACCATATATTTT.

This chain uses TRBV13 with TRBJ1-2; 7 bases agree with TRBD1. Trimming at V came to 2 bases and at J to 3 bases, leaving 3 bases not matched to a gene. This CDR3 is 14 amino acids long. The germline CDR1 and CDR2 sequences are PRHDT and FYEKMQ (reference sequence). Written as DNA, the CDR3 is TGTGCCAGCAGCTTAAGACAGGGTCACTATGGCTACACCTTC. This gives the protein CASSLRQGHYGYTF. Using reference TRBV13 and TRBJ1-2 for the parts outside the CDR3, the full variable domain is AAGVIQSPRHLIKEKRETATLKCYPIPRHDTVYWYQQGPGQDPQFLISFYEKMQSDKGSIPDRFSAQQFSDYHSELNMSSLELGDSALYFCASSLRQGHYGYTFGSGTRLTVV.

V gene TRBV4-3 combines with J gene TRBJ2-1; 7 nucleotides agree with TRBD2. Germline V gene data show CDR1 as LGHNA and CDR2 as YSLEER. This CDR3 comprises 17 residues. With V trimmed by 1 base and J by 10 bases, 16 bases remained unmatched. CDR3 bases: TGCGCCAGCAGCCAAGGCAATGTGGCGGGGGTTCCGGGGGAGCAGTTCTTC. Translating it yields CASSQGNVAGVPGEQFF.

The rearrangement links TRBV3-1 (or the pseudogene TRBV3-2) to TRBJ1-1, with 8 bases identical to TRBD1. The CDR3 extends over 14 amino acids. Germline CDR1 is LGHDT and CDR2 is YNNKEL (reference sequence). V was clipped by 2 bases and J by 4 bases; unmatched bases: 3. The chain's CDR3 is CASSQPDRGTEAFF. The CDR3 nucleotides are TGTGCCAGCAGCCAACCTGACAGGGGCACTGAAGCTTTCTTT.

The chain uses TRBV25-1 and TRBJ1-1, with D possibly matching TRBD1 (6 bases). V shed 3 bases and J shed 4 bases, with 18 bases lying between them. There are 16 residues in the CDR3. CDR1 MGHDK and CDR2 SYGVNS come from the germline V gene. CDR3 bases: TGTGCCAGCAGTGACCGGAACAGGGAGCGAAGCACTGAAGCTTTCTTT. Translation gives CASSDRNRERSTEAFF.

The rearrangement uses TRBV4-1 and TRBJ1-5; tentative D call: TRBD1 (5 bases). V lost 0 bases and J lost 5, with 11 bases in between. This CDR3 region has 15 residues. CDR1 is MGHRA and CDR2 is YSYEKL in the germline V gene. For the CDR3, the DNA is TGCGCCAGCAGCCAAGATGGGGCAGGGTATCAGCCCCAGCATTTT. This translates into CASSQDGAGYQPQHF.

The gene calls are TRBV5-1 and TRBJ1-5, with D possibly TRBD1 on 6 matching bases. The CDR3 covers 14 residues. Germline V gives CDR1 SGHRS, CDR2 YFSETQ. V lost 7 bases and J 0 bases, leaving 11 bases between the germline ends. This CDR3 reads CASQRQVSNQPQHF. CDR3 nucleotide sequence: TGCGCCAGCCAAAGACAGGTTAGCAATCAGCCCCAGCATTTT. The full variable domain, completed using reference TRBV5-1 and TRBJ1-5, is KAGVTQTPRYLIKTRGQQVTLSCSPISGHRSVSWYQQTPGQGLQFLFEYFSETQRNKGNFPGRFSGRQFSNSRSEMNVSTLELGDSALYLCASQRQVSNQPQHFGDGTRLSIL.

This chain uses TRBV19 with TRBJ2-2; the match to TRBD1 covers 7 bases. Germline CDR1 is LNHDA and CDR2 is SQIVND (reference sequence). The CDR3 extends over 18 amino acids. V lost 3 bases, J lost 2 bases, and 12 bases stayed unmatched. Written as DNA, the CDR3 is TGTGCCAGTAGTATGGTTGGTCCGGGACAGACCAACACCGGGGAGCTGTTTTTT. Its protein product is CASSMVGPGQTNTGELFF. Based on the CDR3 plus reference TRBV19 and TRBJ2-2, the full variable domain is DGGITQSPKYLFRKEGQNVTLSCEQNLNHDAMYWYRQDPGQGLRLIYYSQIVNDFQKGDIAEGYSVSREKKESFPLTVTSAQKNPTAFYLCASSMVGPGQTNTGELFFGEGSRLTVL.

This clone occurred a few times. The genes are TRBV27 and TRBJ2-3; no definite D call. Trimming pared 2 bases from V and 6 bases from J, leaving 15 bases between. The V gene's germline CDR1 is MNHEY and CDR2 SMNVEV (reference sequence). This CDR3 spans 15 amino acids. In nucleotides, the CDR3 is TGTGCCAGCAGTTTAATGCCAGCTCTAGGCGATACGCAGTATTTT. This codes for CASSLMPALGDTQYF.

J is TRBJ1-2 and V is TRBV7-2; 9 positions match TRBD1. CDR1 and CDR2 (germline): SGHTA, FQGNSA. The V and J ends lost 5 bases and 8 bases, in that order; junction bases with no gene match: 15. CDR3 length equals 16 residues. The CDR3 DNA reads as TGTGCCAGCAGCCGGACCGGGACAGGGTCCTCCGGCGGCTACACCTTC. Translating gives CASSRTGTGSSGGYTF.

This chain connects TRBV5-1 to TRBJ2-7; TRBD1 matches 9 bases. There are 14 residues in the CDR3. Germline V lookup: CDR1 SGHRS, CDR2 YFSETQ. Germline trimming cut 5 bases from V and 5 bases from J; bases unmatched to any gene: 8. The CDR3 is CASRPRQGENEQYF. CDR3 in DNA: TGCGCCAGCAGACCCAGACAGGGGGAGAACGAGCAGTACTTC. The whole variable domain, remainder taken from reference TRBV5-1 and TRBJ2-7, is KAGVTQTPRYLIKTRGQQVTLSCSPISGHRSVSWYQQTPGQGLQFLFEYFSETQRNKGNFPGRFSGRQFSNSRSEMNVSTLELGDSALYLCASRPRQGENEQYFGPGTRLTVT.

This chain joins TRBV10-1 and TRBJ1-3; 7 nucleotides agree with TRBD1. The CDR3 has 16 residues. V gave up 6 bases and J gave up 1 base; unmatched junction bases: 9. Germline lookup yields CDR1 WNHNN and CDR2 SYGVQD (reference sequence). The CDR3 DNA is TGCGCCAGCAGGGGACAGCTCAGCTGGTCTGGAAACACCATATATTTT. Protein sequence: CASRGQLSWSGNTIYF.

The table lists this clone with a count of one. The chain uses TRBV3-1 (or the pseudogene TRBV3-2) and TRBJ2-3; 9 bases align to TRBD1. The junction had 9 bases not matched to a gene; V was cut back by 1 base and J by 1 base. Germline V CDR1 and CDR2: LGHDT, YNNKEL (reference sequence). This CDR3 comprises 18 residues. For the CDR3, the DNA is TGTGCCAGCAGCCAAGGCGCCGGGACAGGGTCACGCACAGATACGCAGTATTTT. Protein product: CASSQGAGTGSRTDTQYF.

V and J are TRBV5-6 and TRBJ1-1; D is undetermined. The ends were cut back, 0 bases at V and 4 bases at J, with 7 bases in the middle. Looked up from germline, CDR1 is SGHDT and CDR2 is YYEEEE. The CDR3 contains 13 residues. The CDR3 region has the DNA TGTGCCAGCAGCTTGGCAGTTTCCACTGAAGCTTTCTTT. Encoded protein: CASSLAVSTEAFF.